The 20 T cell receptor beta chains below were found in one sample sequenced in a study of T cell repertoires in cytomegalovirus infection. The antigens these receptors bind are not known. Each CDR3 protein is one row after TCRdb ran MiXCR on the reads. This table has 700,000 to 850,000 distinct CDR3 sequences, about 31% appearing once. The input for sequencing was cultured CD8+ T cells from PBMCs, taken from culture after CMV antigen stimulation. The receptor set was obtained from a human donor in good health (CMV status not recorded). Some clones in this sample may be carry-over from other donors' samples.

This clonotype has a handful of counts. The chain has TRBV29-1 and TRBJ1-4, with D possibly TRBD1 on 6 matching bases. Looked up from germline, CDR1 is SQVTM and CDR2 is ANQGSEA. This CDR3 has 19 residues. The ends were cut back, 5 bases at V and 4 bases at J, with 29 bases in the middle. For the CDR3, the DNA is TGCAGCGTTCAATACGGGACAAGTCTTAAAGCGGGGGATAATGAAAAACTGTTTTTT. It translates to CSVQYGTSLKAGDNEKLFF.

The sample holds many counts of this clonotype. V gene TRBV20-1 combines with J gene TRBJ2-7; perhaps TRBD2 as D (6 bases). Trimming removed 4 bases at V and 2 bases at J, with 18 bases between. Germline loops: CDR1 DFQATT, CDR2 SNEGSKA (reference sequence). This CDR3 contains 15 residues. CDR3 nucleotides: TGCAGTGCTACCGACCTTGGCGGGGCCACCTACGAGCAGTACTTC. Translating gives CSATDLGGATYEQYF.

This clonotype was seen many times. The rearrangement joins TRBV7-6 to TRBJ1-1; no reliable D call. The CDR3 covers 16 residues. V dropped 5 bases and J dropped 0 bases, with 16 bases sitting between them. Germline V lookup: CDR1 SGHVS, CDR2 FNYEAQ. As DNA, the CDR3 is TGTGCCAGCAGCCCTAGTATGGGCAGCGTGAACACTGAAGCTTTCTTT. Its protein product is CASSPSMGSVNTEAFF.

This clonotype has a count of ten or more. The V call is TRBV28, the J call TRBJ1-4; no reliable D call. The V gene lost 4 bases and the J gene lost 4 bases, with 16 bases spanning the gap. CDR1 and CDR2 (germline): MDHEN, SYDVKM. CDR3 length: 16 residues. This CDR3 is CASSSLSETDNEKLFF. The DNA for the CDR3 is TGTGCCAGCAGTTCCCTAAGTGAAACAGATAATGAAAAACTGTTTTTT. Filled out from reference TRBV28 and TRBJ1-4, the complete variable domain reads DVKVTQSSRYLVKRTGEKVFLECVQDMDHENMFWYRQDPGLGLRLIYFSYDVKMKEKGDIPEGYSVSREKKERFSLILESASTNQTSMYLCASSSLSETDNEKLFFGSGTQLSVL.

This chain joins TRBV2 and TRBJ2-1; 11 bases agree with TRBD2. Trimming took 7 bases from V and 4 from J; bases not matched to a gene: 9. This CDR3 is 16 amino acids long. Germline values: CDR1 SNHLY, CDR2 FYNNEI. The CDR3 loop is CASTKSGTSGYNEQFF. The CDR3 bases are TGTGCCAGCACCAAATCCGGGACTAGCGGTTACAATGAGCAGTTCTTC.

This rearrangement joins TRBV27 to TRBJ1-4; the D gene is possibly TRBD1 (6 bases). Per the germline V gene, CDR1 is MNHEY and CDR2 is SMNVEV (reference sequence). CDR3 length: 13 amino acids. Between the trimmed V and J ends, which lost 4 bases and 8 bases, there was a span of 11 bases. CDR3 sequence (DNA): TGTGCCAGCAGTTGGGGGGGGCAGGAAAAACTGTTTTTT. Translating gives CASSWGGQEKLFF.

This clonotype was seen many times. CDR3 sequence: CASSSLDSYEQYV. The CDR3 region has the DNA TGTGCCAGCAGTTCCCTGGACTCCTACGAGCAGTACGTC. This chain links TRBV6-2 or TRBV6-3 with TRBJ2-7, with no clear D. Germline CDR1 reads MNHEY; CDR2 reads SVGEGT. The ends were cut back, 4 bases at V and 0 bases at J, with 7 bases in the middle. The CDR3 is 13 amino acids.

The V and J genes are TRBV2 and TRBJ1-5; D is possibly TRBD1 (5 bases). V lost 0 bases and J 3 bases, leaving 9 bases between the germline ends. Looked up from germline, CDR1 is SNHLY and CDR2 is FYNNEI. The CDR3 loop spans 15 amino acids. CDR3 region: CASSEARQPNQPQHF. Here the CDR3 DNA reads TGTGCCAGCAGTGAAGCCCGACAGCCCAATCAGCCCCAGCATTTT.

The sample holds a few counts of this clonotype. CDR3 amino acids: CASSLDVGNYYGYTF. CDR3 nucleotide sequence: TGTGCCAGCAGCTTAGATGTCGGGAATTACTATGGCTACACCTTC. The genes are TRBV7-9 and TRBJ1-2; the D is unclear. Germline loops: CDR1 SEHNR, CDR2 FQNEAQ (reference sequence). The CDR3 consists of 15 residues. With 1 base removed from V and 3 bases from J, the gap between germline ends came to 12 bases.

V and J are TRBV19 and TRBJ2-5; TRBD1 agrees at 8 bases. Germline V gene lookup returns CDR1 LNHDA and CDR2 SQIVND (reference sequence). The trim removed 1 base at V and 4 bases at J, leaving 5 bases unmatched. The CDR3 loop spans 15 amino acids. The CDR3 reads CASSIGAGGLETQYF. CDR3 bases: TGTGCCAGTAGTATAGGCGCAGGGGGCCTAGAGACCCAGTACTTC. The whole variable domain, filled in from reference TRBV19 and TRBJ2-5, reads DGGITQSPKYLFRKEGQNVTLSCEQNLNHDAMYWYRQDPGQGLRLIYYSQIVNDFQKGDIAEGYSVSREKKESFPLTVTSAQKNPTAFYLCASSIGAGGLETQYFGPGTRLLVL.

This clonotype was observed a few times. The chain links TRBV4-3 to TRBJ1-2, with TRBD1 matching 8 bases. The length of the CDR3 is 14 residues. V dropped 5 bases and J dropped 4; count of bases not matched to a gene: 6. CDR1 is LGHNA and CDR2 is YSLEER in the germline V gene. CDR3 in amino acids: CASSSRDRSYGYTF. CDR3 DNA: TGCGCCAGCAGCTCCCGGGACAGGAGCTATGGCTACACCTTC.

This clonotype appeared many times. The chain joins TRBV7-2 to TRBJ2-3, with 8 bases aligning to TRBD1. This CDR3 has 16 residues. Losses at the gene ends were 4 bases for V and 5 bases for J; bases not matched to a gene: 11. Germline values: CDR1 SGHTA, CDR2 FQGNSA. The CDR3 is CASSSRRDRPRDTQYF. CDR3 DNA sequence: TGTGCCAGCAGCTCAAGGCGGGACAGGCCTCGAGATACGCAGTATTTT.

The CDR3 reads CSARGLADSYEQYV. CDR3 sequence (DNA): TGCAGTGCAAGGGGACTAGCGGATTCCTACGAGCAGTACGTC. The V gene is TRBV20-1, the J gene TRBJ2-7, with 11 nucleotides matching TRBD2. CDR1 DFQATT and CDR2 SNEGSKA come from the germline V gene (reference sequence). The V gene end was trimmed by 6 bases and the J gene end by 1 base; junction bases not matched to a gene: 5. The CDR3 is 14 amino acids.

In the case of this clonotype: Possible read error: a much larger clone is one base away. The V call is TRBV12-3 or TRBV12-4, the J call TRBJ1-4, with D possibly matching TRBD1 (6 bases). V dropped 7 bases and J dropped 0 bases, with 18 bases sitting between them. The CDR3 has 17 amino acids. CDR3 region: CASTAGGGITTNEKLFF. In DNA, the CDR3 is TGTGCCAGCACCGCCGGGGGCGGGATCACAACTAATGAAAAACTGTTTTTT.

This clonotype was found many times. V gene TRBV7-8 combines with J gene TRBJ2-7; 8 bases align to TRBD1. Germline V lookup: CDR1 SGHVS, CDR2 FQNEAQ. Trimming at V came to 7 bases and at J to 7 bases, leaving 15 bases not matched to a gene. The CDR3 is 15 residues long. The CDR3 nucleotides are TGTGCCAGCAATCTGCACGGACAGGGCCTTTGGGAGCAGTACGTC. It yields the protein CASNLHGQGLWEQYV.

This clonotype was seen only a few times. This sequence joins TRBV5-5 and TRBJ1-1; no definite D call. CDR3 length equals 15 residues. V lost 4 bases and J 1 base, leaving 14 bases between the germline ends. The germline V gene encodes CDR1 SGHKS and CDR2 YYEKEE (reference sequence). The CDR3 spells CASSPDYWTNTEAFF. The CDR3 nucleotides read TGTGCCAGCAGCCCAGATTATTGGACGAACACTGAAGCTTTCTTT.

The chain employs TRBV4-3 and TRBJ2-1; TRBD1 aligns across 8 bases. The CDR3 spans 14 residues. Unmatched junction bases numbered 10, after V lost 8 bases and J lost 7 bases. From germline, CDR1 is LGHNA and CDR2 YSLEER. The CDR3, as DNA: TGCGCCAGCGCAGGGTCAGGGGGCCTTAATGAGCAGTTCTTC. It codes for CASAGSGGLNEQFF.

The CDR3: CASSQVRGSNTEAFF. The CDR3 DNA reads TGCGCCAGCAGCCAAGTGAGGGGCTCGAACACTGAAGCTTTCTTT. The V and J genes are TRBV4-1 and TRBJ1-1; D is perhaps TRBD1 (5 bases). The germline gives CDR1 MGHRA, CDR2 YSYEKL. The V gene lost 1 base and the J gene lost 1 base, with 10 bases spanning the gap. The CDR3 is 15 residues long.

This clonotype was detected ten times or more. CDR3 amino acids: CASSLALGGRNTEAFF. CDR3 nucleotide sequence: TGTGCCAGCAGCTTAGCCTTAGGAGGGAGGAACACTGAAGCTTTCTTT. The J gene is TRBJ1-1, the V gene TRBV7-2; D is unresolved. CDR1 is SGHTA, CDR2 FQGNSA, per germline. Trimming took off 0 bases at V and 1 base at J, with 12 bases between the two ends. The CDR3 runs to 16 residues. Full variable domain (outside the CDR3, taken from reference TRBV7-2 and TRBJ1-1): GAGVSQSPSNKVTEKGKDVELRCDPISGHTALYWYRQSLGQGLEFLIYFQGNSAPDKSGLPSDRFSAERTGGSVSTLTIQRTQQEDSAVYLCASSLALGGRNTEAFFGQGTRLTVV.

V usage is TRBV27 and J usage is TRBJ1-2; D is ambiguous. Germline V gene sequence: CDR1 MNHEY, CDR2 SMNVEV (reference sequence). This CDR3 has 13 amino acids. V lost 6 bases and J lost 2, with 10 bases in between. The CDR3 region has the DNA TGTGCCAGCAGCTTACACCTAAACTATGGCTACACCTTC. Amino acids: CASSLHLNYGYTF.